Included here is one TCR beta chain sequence, with context. Time point reported: persistent/refractory GD, antithyroid drugs over 5 years with positive TRAb. Following extraction of RNA from PBMCs, that RNA was used to make the TCR library. V trimming: 2 bases; J trimming: 5 bases; junction bases outside the gene matches: 5. Looked up from germline, CDR1 is SEHNR and CDR2 is FQNEAQ (reference sequence). The CDR3 consists of 15 residues. The sample comes from a study of regulatory T cells in long-lasting Graves disease. Arm-PCR of CDR3 regions with iRepertoire HTBI primers generated TCR beta libraries. Each CDR3 protein gets one entry after TCRdb re-called the multiplex PCR reads with MiXCR. The table includes approximately 380,000 distinct CDR3 sequences, 20% detected once.

This clonotype originated in a female donor with Graves disease. J is TRBJ2-5 and V is TRBV7-9; TRBD1 matches 10 bases. The material was peripheral blood mononuclear cells (PBMCs), obtained when the disease was refractory, from a patient treated with antithyroid drugs. The CDR3 protein is CASSLMTGGLETQYF. In DNA form, the CDR3 reads TGTGCCAGCAGCTTAATGACAGGGGGCTTGGAGACCCAGTACTTC.